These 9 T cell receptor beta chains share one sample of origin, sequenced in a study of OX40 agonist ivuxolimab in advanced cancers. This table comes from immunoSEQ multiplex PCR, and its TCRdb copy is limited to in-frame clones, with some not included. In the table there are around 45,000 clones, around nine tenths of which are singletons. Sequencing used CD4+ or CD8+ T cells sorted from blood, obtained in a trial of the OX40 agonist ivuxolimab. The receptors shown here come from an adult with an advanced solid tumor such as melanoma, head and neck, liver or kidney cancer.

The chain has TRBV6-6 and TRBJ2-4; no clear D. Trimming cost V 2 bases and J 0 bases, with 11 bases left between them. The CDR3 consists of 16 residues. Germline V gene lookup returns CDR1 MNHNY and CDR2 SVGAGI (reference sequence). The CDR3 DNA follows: TGTGCCAGCAGTTACGGGGATAACCTAGCCAAAAACATTCAGTACTTC. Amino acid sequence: CASSYGDNLAKNIQYF.

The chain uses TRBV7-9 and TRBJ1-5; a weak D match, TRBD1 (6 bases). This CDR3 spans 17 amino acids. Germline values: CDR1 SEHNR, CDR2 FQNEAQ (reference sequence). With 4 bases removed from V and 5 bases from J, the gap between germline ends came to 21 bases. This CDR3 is CASSYSGGRGGYQPQHF. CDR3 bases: TGTGCCAGCAGCTACTCCGGAGGACGGGGGGGCTATCAGCCCCAGCATTTT. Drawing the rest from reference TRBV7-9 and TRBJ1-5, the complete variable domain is DTGVSQNPRHKITKRGQNVTFRCDPISEHNRLYWYRQTLGQGPEFLTYFQNEAQLEKSRLLSDRFSAERPKGSFSTLEIQRTEQGDSAMYLCASSYSGGRGGYQPQHFGDGTRLSIL.

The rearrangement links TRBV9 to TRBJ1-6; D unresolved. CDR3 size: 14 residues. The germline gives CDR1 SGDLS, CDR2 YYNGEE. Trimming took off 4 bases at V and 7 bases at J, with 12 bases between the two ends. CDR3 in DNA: TGTGCCAGCAGCCGGAGCGGCGGGAATTCACCCCTCCACTTT. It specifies CASSRSGGNSPLHF.

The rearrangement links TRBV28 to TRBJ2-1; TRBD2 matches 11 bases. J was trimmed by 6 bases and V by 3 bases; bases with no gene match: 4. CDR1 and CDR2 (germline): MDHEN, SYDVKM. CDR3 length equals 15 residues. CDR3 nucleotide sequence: TGTGCCAGCAGTTTTGAACTAGCGGGAGTCAATGAGCAGTTCTTC. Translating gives CASSFELAGVNEQFF.

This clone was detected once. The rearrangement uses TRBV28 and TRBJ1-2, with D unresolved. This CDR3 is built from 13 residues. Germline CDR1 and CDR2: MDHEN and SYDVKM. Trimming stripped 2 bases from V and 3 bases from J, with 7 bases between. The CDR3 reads CASSLTDDYGYTF. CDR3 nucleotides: TGTGCCAGCAGTTTAACAGACGACTATGGCTACACCTTC.

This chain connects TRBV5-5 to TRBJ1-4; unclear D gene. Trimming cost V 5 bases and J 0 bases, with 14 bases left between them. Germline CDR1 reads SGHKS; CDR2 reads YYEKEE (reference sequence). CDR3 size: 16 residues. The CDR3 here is CASSSRTEATNEKLFF. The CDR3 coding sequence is TGTGCCAGCAGTTCTCGGACCGAAGCAACTAATGAAAAACTGTTTTTT.

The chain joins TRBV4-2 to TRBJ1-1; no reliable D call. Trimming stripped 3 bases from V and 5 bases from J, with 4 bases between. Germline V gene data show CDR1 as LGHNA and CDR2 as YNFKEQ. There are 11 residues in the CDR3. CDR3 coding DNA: TGTGCCAGCAGCCACCAGACTGAAGCTTTCTTT. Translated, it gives CASSHQTEAFF.

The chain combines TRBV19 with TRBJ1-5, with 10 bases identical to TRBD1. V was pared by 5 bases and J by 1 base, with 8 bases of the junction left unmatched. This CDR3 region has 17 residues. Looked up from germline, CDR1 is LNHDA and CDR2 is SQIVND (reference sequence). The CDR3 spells CASSFGQGVRSNQPQHF. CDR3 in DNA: TGTGCCAGTAGTTTCGGACAGGGGGTGCGGAGCAATCAGCCCCAGCATTTT. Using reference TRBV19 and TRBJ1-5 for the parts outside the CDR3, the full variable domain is DGGITQSPKYLFRKEGQNVTLSCEQNLNHDAMYWYRQDPGQGLRLIYYSQIVNDFQKGDIAEGYSVSREKKESFPLTVTSAQKNPTAFYLCASSFGQGVRSNQPQHFGDGTRLSIL.

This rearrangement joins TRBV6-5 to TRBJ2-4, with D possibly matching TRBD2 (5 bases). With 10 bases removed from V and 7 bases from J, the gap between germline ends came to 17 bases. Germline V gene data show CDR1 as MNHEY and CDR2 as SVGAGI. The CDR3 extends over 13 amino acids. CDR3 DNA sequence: TGTGCCACCCTGGCGGCGGGTTCGAACATTCAGTACTTC. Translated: CATLAAGSNIQYF.